This TCR beta chain was documented in a study of T cells after yellow fever vaccination. Background on the study: Low-cell-number fractions were prepared with SMART-Seq v4 Ultra Low Input.

As TCR cDNA was made by 5'RACE template switching, a universal primer site and UMIs were added. TCRdb passed the 5' RACE reads through MiXCR, listing each CDR3 protein once. The table has around 47,000 distinct CDR3 sequences, roughly 6.4% seen once. The CDR3 is 16 residues long. The germline CDR1 and CDR2 sequences are SGHAT and FQNNGV. J lost 0 bases, V lost 5 bases, and 8 bases had no gene match. Many counts were recorded for this clonotype. Findings and limits, study-wide: Reappearing after the booster were most of the clones from primary vaccination (around 96% CD4, about 87% CD8).

V is TRBV11-2 and J is TRBJ2-3; TRBD2 matches at 7 bases. The sequencing used CD8+ T cells not binding an NS4B(214-222) dextramer, sorted from PBMCs, collected 45 days after the yellow fever booster vaccination. This receptor was obtained from a man between 25 and 39 years old who received the YFV17D yellow fever vaccine. CDR3: CASSLRGRASTDTQYF. The CDR3 DNA reads as TGTGCCAGCAGCCTAAGAGGGAGGGCCAGCACAGATACGCAGTATTTT.